This TCR beta chain was found in a study of control samples from healthy donors and cancer patients. V was pared by 4 bases and J by 2 bases, with 16 bases between. The CDR3 sequence is 15 residues long. Germline V gives CDR1 SGHDT, CDR2 YYEEEE. Libraries were prepared by immunoSEQ multiplex PCR; TCRdb keeps only in-frame clonotypes and omits some of them. The table includes tens of thousands of clones, 75% to 85% detected once. The sequenced sample consisted of blood. The J gene is TRBJ2-7, the V gene TRBV5-6; D tentatively reads TRBD1 or TRBD2 (6 bases each). This clonotype originated in a man aged 40-49 years in good health. The CDR3 loop reads CASSPRGGLPYEQYF. DNA of the CDR3: TGTGCCAGCAGCCCCCGTGGGGGGCTCCCCTACGAGCAGTACTTC.